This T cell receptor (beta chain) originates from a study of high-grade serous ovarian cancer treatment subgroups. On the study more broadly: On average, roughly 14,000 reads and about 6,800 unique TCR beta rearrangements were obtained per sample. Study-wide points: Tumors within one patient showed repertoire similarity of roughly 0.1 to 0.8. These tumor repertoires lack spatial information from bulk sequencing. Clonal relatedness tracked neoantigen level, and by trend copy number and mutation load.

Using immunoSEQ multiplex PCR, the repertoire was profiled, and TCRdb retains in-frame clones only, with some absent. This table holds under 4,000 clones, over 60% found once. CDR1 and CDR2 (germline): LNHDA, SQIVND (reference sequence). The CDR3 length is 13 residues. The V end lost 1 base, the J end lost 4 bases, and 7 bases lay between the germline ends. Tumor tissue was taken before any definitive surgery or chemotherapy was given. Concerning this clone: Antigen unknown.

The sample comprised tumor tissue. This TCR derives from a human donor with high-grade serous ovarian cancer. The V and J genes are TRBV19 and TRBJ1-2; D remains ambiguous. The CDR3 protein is CASSIGEGYGYTF. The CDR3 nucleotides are TGTGCCAGTAGTATAGGCGAAGGCTATGGCTACACCTTC.